These T cell receptor beta chains were read from a single sample in a study of cytomegalovirus exposure and HLA in healthy donors. Generated by immunoSEQ multiplex PCR, the TCRdb table keeps only in-frame clones and is missing some. This sample has about 200,000 clones, with about 81% found just once. Sequencing was performed on PBMCs. These receptors were collected from a woman under 40 in good health and CMV-seronegative. Both conserved end residues are part of each CDR3. The D gene is left open where the match is weak. Clone size is given for some rows only: seen once, a few or many times, or a class if the clone is expanded.

size	V	J	D	CDR3	DNA
.	TRBV9	TRBJ1-2	.	CASSPQGWGYTF	TGTGCCAGCAGCCCTCAGGGATGGGGCTACACCTTC
.	TRBV4-2	TRBJ1-2	TRBD1	CASSLGTGGKDGYTF	TGTGCCAGCAGCCTCGGGACAGGGGGCAAAGATGGCTACACCTTC
.	TRBV5-1	TRBJ1-1	.	CASSLDRKTEAFF	TGCGCCAGCAGCTTGGACAGGAAAACTGAAGCTTTCTTT
.	TRBV30	TRBJ2-7	.	CAGRTVAYEQYF	TGTGCCGGCCGGACAGTTGCCTACGAGCAGTACTTC
.	TRBV7-4	TRBJ2-7	TRBD1	CASSVTGGTSYEQYF	TGTGCCAGCAGCGTTACAGGGGGTACATCCTACGAGCAGTACTTC
.	TRBV5-1	TRBJ2-4	TRBD1	CASSIPSGTGDRNIQYF	TGCGCCAGCAGCATACCGTCCGGGACAGGGGATCGGAACATTCAGTACTTC
.	TRBV7-2	TRBJ1-2	.	CASSSLQASAGYTF	TGTGCCAGCAGCTCATTACAGGCTTCCGCCGGCTACACCTTC
.	TRBV28	TRBJ2-7	TRBD1	CASSSFPGGNNEQYF	TGTGCCAGCAGCTCCTTCCCAGGGGGCAACAACGAGCAGTACTTC
.	TRBV4-1	TRBJ2-2	.	CASSQVAMNTGELFF	TGCGCCAGCAGCCAAGTGGCCATGAACACCGGGGAGCTGTTTTTT
.	TRBV9	TRBJ2-3	.	CASSVGEPDTQYF	TGTGCCAGCAGCGTAGGTGAGCCAGATACGCAGTATTTT
.	TRBV28	TRBJ2-1	TRBD2	CASRVLAGGHWFF	TGTGCCAGCAGAGTTTTAGCGGGGGGGCATTGGTTCTTC
.	TRBV7-3	TRBJ2-2	.	CASSSGSGANTGELFF	TGTGCCAGCAGCTCGGGAAGCGGTGCGAACACCGGGGAGCTGTTTTTT
.	TRBV6-5	TRBJ2-1	TRBD1	CASSSTGTGGFNEQFF	TGTGCCAGCAGTTCGACCGGGACAGGGGGCTTCAATGAGCAGTTCTTC
.	TRBV5-1	TRBJ1-4	.	CASSDRTSPNEKLFF	TGCGCCAGCAGCGATCGGACTTCCCCCAATGAAAAACTGTTTTTT
.	TRBV7-9	TRBJ2-7	TRBD1	CASSSWGTGSGEQYF	TGTGCCAGCAGCTCCTGGGGGACAGGGTCGGGCGAGCAGTACTTC
.	TRBV6-5	TRBJ1-5	.	CASRDQGGNQPQHF	TGTGCCAGCAGGGATCAGGGTGGCAATCAGCCCCAGCATTTT
.	TRBV4-1	TRBJ2-3	TRBD2	CASTPGTRTTDTQYF	TGCGCCAGCACCCCAGGGACTAGAACTACAGATACGCAGTATTTT
.	TRBV5-1	TRBJ1-4	.	CASSPEGTNEKLFF	TGCGCCAGCAGCCCAGAAGGGACAAATGAAAAACTGTTTTTT
.	TRBV18	TRBJ1-2	TRBD1	CASSPPGQGGKYGYTF	TGTGCCAGCTCACCCCCAGGACAGGGAGGGAAGTATGGCTACACCTTC
.	TRBV4-1	TRBJ2-3	TRBD1	CASSQVDRQGTTDTQYF	TGCGCCAGCAGCCAGGTGGATCGACAGGGGACCACAGATACGCAGTATTTT
.	TRBV2	TRBJ1-5	.	CASSEVRGIPTQPQHF	TGTGCCAGCAGTGAAGTTCGGGGTATCCCCACTCAGCCCCAGCATTTT
few	TRBV15	TRBJ1-2	.	CATSRDSLNYGYTF	TGTGCCACCAGCAGGGACAGCCTAAACTATGGCTACACCTTC
.	TRBV19	TRBJ1-2	.	CATRGDTLYGYTF	TGTGCCACCCGGGGGGACACCTTGTATGGCTACACCTTC
.	TRBV13	TRBJ2-3	.	CASSILLWSFLTDTQYF	TGTGCCAGCAGCATCCTACTATGGAGTTTTCTCACAGATACGCAGTATTTT
.	TRBV30	TRBJ2-1	TRBD2	CAGNREADYNEQFF	TGTGCCGGGAACCGGGAGGCGGACTACAATGAGCAGTTCTTC
.	TRBV5-1	TRBJ2-5	TRBD2	CASSWGASGDPETQYF	TGCGCCAGCAGCTGGGGGGCTAGCGGGGATCCAGAGACCCAGTACTTC
.	TRBV5-4	TRBJ2-1	TRBD2	CASREGGNEQFF	TGTGCCAGCAGAGAGGGAGGGAATGAGCAGTTCTTC
.	TRBV19	TRBJ1-1	.	CASRRTEAFF	TGTGCCAGTAGGCGGACTGAAGCTTTCTTT
.	TRBV2	TRBJ1-5	.	CASSEWADSNQPQHF	TGTGCCAGCAGTGAATGGGCAGATAGCAATCAGCCCCAGCATTTT
few	TRBV6-1	TRBJ1-5	TRBD1	CASSETGGGQPQHF	TGTGCCAGCAGTGAGACAGGGGGCGGCCAGCCCCAGCATTTT
.	TRBV5-1	TRBJ1-4	.	CASSALVGATNEKLFF	TGCGCCAGCAGCGCCCTAGTGGGAGCAACTAATGAAAAACTGTTTTTT
.	TRBV28	TRBJ1-1	.	CASSFPPLEAFF	TGTGCCAGCAGTTTTCCCCCTCTTGAAGCTTTCTTT
.	TRBV19	TRBJ2-3	.	CASSIQGQDTQYF	TGTGCCAGTAGTATACAGGGCCAAGATACGCAGTATTTT
once	TRBV10-1	TRBJ1-3	TRBD1	CASSEGQGGRNTIYF	TGCGCCAGCAGTGAAGGACAGGGTGGAAGAAACACCATATATTTT
.	TRBV27	TRBJ2-7	.	CASSLGQTPYEQYF	TGTGCCAGCAGTTTAGGACAGACACCCTACGAGCAGTACTTC
.	TRBV27	TRBJ2-2	.	CASRYRAGGELFF	TGTGCCAGCAGGTACAGGGCCGGCGGGGAGCTGTTTTTT
.	TRBV7-3	TRBJ2-6	TRBD1	CASSFWGQGAPSGANVLTF	TGTGCCAGCAGCTTTTGGGGACAGGGGGCCCCCTCTGGGGCCAACGTCCTGACTTTC
.	TRBV5-6	TRBJ2-1	TRBD1	CASTLKAGQGFNEQFF	TGTGCCAGCACCTTAAAGGCGGGACAGGGATTCAATGAGCAGTTCTTC
.	TRBV27	TRBJ2-3	.	CASSLGRGLNTQYF	TGTGCCAGCAGTTTAGGGAGGGGGTTAAATACGCAGTATTTT
.	TRBV11-2	TRBJ2-7	.	CASSHPNSGFYEQYF	TGTGCCAGCAGCCACCCGAATAGCGGATTCTACGAGCAGTACTTC
.	TRBV7-7	TRBJ2-5	TRBD1	CASSLQGAQETQYF	TGTGCCAGCAGCTTGCAGGGGGCCCAAGAGACCCAGTACTTC
.	TRBV27	TRBJ1-2	.	CASSPVGDTDYGYTF	TGTGCCAGCAGTCCAGTTGGGGACACTGACTATGGCTACACCTTC
.	TRBV4-1	TRBJ1-2	TRBD1	CASSVTGTGFDGYTF	TGCGCCAGCAGCGTAACCGGGACAGGGTTCGATGGCTACACCTTC
.	TRBV5-6	TRBJ1-2	.	CASSPQQGVYGYTF	TGTGCCAGCAGCCCACAACAGGGAGTCTATGGCTACACCTTC
once	TRBV19	TRBJ2-5	.	CASSIIAGQETQYF	TGTGCCAGTAGTATAATAGCAGGGCAAGAGACCCAGTACTTC
once	TRBV6-6	TRBJ1-2	TRBD1	CASSSPGTGDGYTF	TGTGCCAGCAGTTCCCCCGGGACAGGGGATGGCTACACCTTC